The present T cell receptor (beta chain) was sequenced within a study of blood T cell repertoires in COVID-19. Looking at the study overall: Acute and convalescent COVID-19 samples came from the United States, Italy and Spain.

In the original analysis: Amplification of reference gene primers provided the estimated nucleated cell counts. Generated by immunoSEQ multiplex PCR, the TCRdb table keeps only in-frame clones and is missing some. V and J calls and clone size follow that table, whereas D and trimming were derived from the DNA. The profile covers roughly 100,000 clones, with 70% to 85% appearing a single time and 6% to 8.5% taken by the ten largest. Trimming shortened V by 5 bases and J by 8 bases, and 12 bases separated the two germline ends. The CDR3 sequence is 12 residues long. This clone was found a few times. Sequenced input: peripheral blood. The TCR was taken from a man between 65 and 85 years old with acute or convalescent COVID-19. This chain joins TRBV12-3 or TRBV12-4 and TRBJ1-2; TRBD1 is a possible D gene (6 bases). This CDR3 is CASSPGTIGYTF. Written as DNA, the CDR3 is TGTGCCAGCAGTCCGGGGACAATAGGCTACACCTTC.